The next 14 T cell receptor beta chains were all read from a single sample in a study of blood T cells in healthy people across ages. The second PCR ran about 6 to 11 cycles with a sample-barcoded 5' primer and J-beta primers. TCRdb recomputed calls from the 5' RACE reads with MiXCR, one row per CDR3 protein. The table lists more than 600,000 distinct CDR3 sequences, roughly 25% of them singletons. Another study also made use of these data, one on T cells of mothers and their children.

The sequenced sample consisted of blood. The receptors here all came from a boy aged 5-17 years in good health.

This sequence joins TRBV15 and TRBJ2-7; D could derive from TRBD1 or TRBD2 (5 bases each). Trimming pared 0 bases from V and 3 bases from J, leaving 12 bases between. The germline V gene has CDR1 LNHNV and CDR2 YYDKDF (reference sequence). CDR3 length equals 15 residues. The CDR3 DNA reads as TGTGCCACCAGCAGAGATCTGGGGACCCTCTACGAGCAGTACTTC. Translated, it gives CATSRDLGTLYEQYF.

The CDR3 region is CASSRTGHNEQFF. Here the CDR3 DNA reads TGTGCCAGCAGTAGGACAGGTCACAATGAGCAGTTCTTC. The rearrangement joins TRBV12-3 or TRBV12-4 to TRBJ2-1; 7 nucleotides agree with TRBD1. The V and J ends lost 5 bases and 5 bases, in that order; junction bases with no gene match: 3. The CDR3 covers 13 residues.

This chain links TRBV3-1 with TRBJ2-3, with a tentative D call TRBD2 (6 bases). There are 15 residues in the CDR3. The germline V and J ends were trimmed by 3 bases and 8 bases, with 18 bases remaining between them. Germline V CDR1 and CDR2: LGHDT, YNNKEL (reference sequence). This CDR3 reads CASSHVGTQVITQYF. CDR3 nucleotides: TGTGCCAGCAGCCACGTGGGGACTCAGGTCATTACGCAGTATTTT.

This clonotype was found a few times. CDR3 sequence: CASSLIPRGLAGKNEQFF. In DNA, the CDR3 is TGCGCCAGCAGCTTAATTCCTAGGGGACTAGCGGGTAAAAATGAGCAGTTCTTC. This sequence joins TRBV5-1 and TRBJ2-5; TRBD2 agrees at 12 bases. The assigned J gene may be wrong: the sequence end matches TRBJ2-1 better. This CDR3 spans 18 amino acids. Germline V CDR1 and CDR2: SGHRS, YFSETQ.

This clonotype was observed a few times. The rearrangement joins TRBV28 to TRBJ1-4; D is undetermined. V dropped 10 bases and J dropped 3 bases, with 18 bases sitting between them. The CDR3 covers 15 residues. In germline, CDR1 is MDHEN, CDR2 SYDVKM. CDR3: CAIRPPNGPNEKLFF. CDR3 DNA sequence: TGTGCCATCCGACCCCCTAACGGGCCTAATGAAAAACTGTTTTTT.

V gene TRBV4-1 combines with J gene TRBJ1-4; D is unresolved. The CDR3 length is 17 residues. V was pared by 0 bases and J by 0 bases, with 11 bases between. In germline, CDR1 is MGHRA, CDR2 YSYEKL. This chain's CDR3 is CASSQDPTATTNEKLFF. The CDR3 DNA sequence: TGCGCCAGCAGCCAAGACCCCACCGCTACAACTAATGAAAAACTGTTTTTT.

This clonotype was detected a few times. The CDR3 DNA follows: TGTGCCAGCAGAGCTACAGGGGTGTCTGGCTACACCTTC. Translation gives CASRATGVSGYTF. The chain has TRBV9 and TRBJ1-2; 7 nucleotides line up with TRBD1. Germline-derived CDR1 and CDR2 are SGDLS and YYNGEE. Germline trimming cut 5 bases from V and 7 bases from J; bases unmatched to any gene: 8. This CDR3 contains 13 residues.

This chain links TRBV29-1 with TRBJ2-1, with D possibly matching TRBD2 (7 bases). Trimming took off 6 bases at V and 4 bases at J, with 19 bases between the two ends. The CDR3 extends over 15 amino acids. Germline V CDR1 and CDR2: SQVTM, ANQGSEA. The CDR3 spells CSVTLAGAPYNEQFF. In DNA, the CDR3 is TGCAGCGTCACTTTGGCGGGGGCCCCATACAATGAGCAGTTCTTC.

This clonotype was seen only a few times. The CDR3, as DNA: TGTGCCAGCAGCTTTGGGCAGGCTAATGAAAAACTGTTTTTT. Encoded protein: CASSFGQANEKLFF. The V call is TRBV7-9, the J call TRBJ1-4; D not resolved. The CDR3 is 14 residues long. V was clipped by 3 bases and J by 3 bases, with 8 bases between them. Per germline, CDR1 SEHNR and CDR2 FQNEAQ (reference sequence). Full variable domain (remainder filled in from reference TRBV7-9 and TRBJ1-4): DTGVSQNPRHKITKRGQNVTFRCDPISEHNRLYWYRQTLGQGPEFLTYFQNEAQLEKSRLLSDRFSAERPKGSFSTLEIQRTEQGDSAMYLCASSFGQANEKLFFGSGTQLSVL.

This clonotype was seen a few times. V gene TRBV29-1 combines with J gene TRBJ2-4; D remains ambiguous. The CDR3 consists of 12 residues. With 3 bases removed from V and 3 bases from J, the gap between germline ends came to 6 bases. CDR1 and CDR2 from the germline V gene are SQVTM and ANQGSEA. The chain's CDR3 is CSVDFSKNIQYF. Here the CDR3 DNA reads TGCAGCGTTGATTTCAGCAAAAACATTCAGTACTTC.

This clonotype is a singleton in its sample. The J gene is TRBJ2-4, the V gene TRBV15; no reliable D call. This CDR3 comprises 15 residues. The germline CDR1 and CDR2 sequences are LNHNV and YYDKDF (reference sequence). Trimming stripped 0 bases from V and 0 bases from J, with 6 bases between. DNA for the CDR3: TGTGCCACCAGCAGAGAGCGGTTAGCCAAAAACATTCAGTACTTC. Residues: CATSRERLAKNIQYF.

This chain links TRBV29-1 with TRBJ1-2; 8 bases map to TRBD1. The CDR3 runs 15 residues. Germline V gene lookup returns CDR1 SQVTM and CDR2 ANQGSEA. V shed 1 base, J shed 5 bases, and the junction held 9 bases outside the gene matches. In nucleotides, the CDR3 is TGCAGCGTTGAAGCTCCTCAGGGGGCAAGGTATGGCTACACCTTC. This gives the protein CSVEAPQGARYGYTF.

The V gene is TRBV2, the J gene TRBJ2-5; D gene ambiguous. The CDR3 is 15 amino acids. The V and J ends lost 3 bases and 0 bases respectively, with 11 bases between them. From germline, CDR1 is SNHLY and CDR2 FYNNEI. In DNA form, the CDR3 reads TGTGCCAGCAGTGATATAGCCACGTACCAAGAGACCCAGTACTTC. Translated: CASSDIATYQETQYF.

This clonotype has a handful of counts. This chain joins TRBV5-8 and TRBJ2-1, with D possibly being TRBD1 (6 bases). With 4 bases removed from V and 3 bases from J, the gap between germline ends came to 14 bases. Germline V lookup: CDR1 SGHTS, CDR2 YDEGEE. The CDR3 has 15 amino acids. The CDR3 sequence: CASSPRGEVYNEQFF. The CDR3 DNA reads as TGTGCCAGCAGCCCCAGGGGCGAAGTCTACAATGAGCAGTTCTTC.